Reported below is one T cell receptor beta chain. This sample stems from a study of blood T cell repertoires in COVID-19. Study in general: The United States, Italy and Spain were the sources of the acute and convalescent COVID-19 samples. Nucleic acid was either cDNA or gDNA, and it came from T cells, B-cell-depleted T cells, or PBMCs.

V lost 0 bases to trimming and J lost 0 bases, with 9 bases between them. Germline V gene lookup returns CDR1 LGHNA and CDR2 YNFKEQ. This CDR3 has 16 amino acids. Produced via immunoSEQ multiplex PCR; TCRdb's table is partial and in-frame only. Altogether some 260,000 clones are present, 84% being singletons, with the ten largest covering 4.1%. Recruitment covered fewer than 25 US areas and drew participants whose ages spanned roughly 18 to 100 years. Categorization into cohorts depended on clinical history that participants reported. The source material was PBMCs or T cells enriched from blood (not recorded which). The receptor was isolated from a man younger than 45 with acute COVID-19. The rearrangement joins TRBV4-2 to TRBJ1-5; possible D gene TRBD1, 5 bases. This CDR3 is CASSQDGAYSNQPQHF. The CDR3 nucleotides are TGTGCCAGCAGCCAAGATGGGGCATATAGCAATCAGCCCCAGCATTTT.